The present T cell receptor (beta chain) was sequenced within a study of cytomegalovirus exposure and HLA in healthy donors. Findings of the study overall: What TCR beta sequences reportedly achieved was accurate prediction of HLA-A and HLA-B alleles in most subjects. The presence/absence work took it that sequencing depth was about the same across donors.

This clone came up once. The antigen remains undetermined. Primers for the PCR totalled 60 Vbeta and 13 Jbeta. Original processing notes: Among the unique TCR beta chains that a later analysis counted, around 82 million in all, roughly 11 million were shared. Method: immunoSEQ multiplex PCR; TCRdb's copy keeps in-frame clones and lacks some. V and J calls and clone size are as listed in that table; D and trimming were resolved from the DNA. The data hold about 150,000 clones, with roughly three quarters observed a single time. Germline values: CDR1 SNHLY, CDR2 FYNNEI. This CDR3 comprises 15 residues. The V gene end was trimmed by 7 bases and the J gene end by 3 bases; junction bases not matched to a gene: 10.

Sequenced input: PBMCs. The clonotype was recovered from a woman aged 40-49 years in good health and CMV-seropositive. The chain joins TRBV2 to TRBJ2-3, with 7 bases identical to TRBD1. This CDR3 reads CASKRQGMNTDTQYF. The CDR3 DNA follows: TGTGCCAGCAAAAGACAGGGAATGAATACAGATACGCAGTATTTT.